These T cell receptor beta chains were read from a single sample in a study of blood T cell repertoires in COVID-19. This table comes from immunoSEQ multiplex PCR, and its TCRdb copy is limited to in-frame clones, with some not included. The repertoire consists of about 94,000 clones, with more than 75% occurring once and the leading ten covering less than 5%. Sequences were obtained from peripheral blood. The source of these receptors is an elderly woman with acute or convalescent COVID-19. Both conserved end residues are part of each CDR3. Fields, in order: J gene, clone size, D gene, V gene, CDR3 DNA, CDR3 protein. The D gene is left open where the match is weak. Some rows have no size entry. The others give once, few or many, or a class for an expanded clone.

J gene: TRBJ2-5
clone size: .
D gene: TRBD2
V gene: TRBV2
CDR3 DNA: TGTGCCAGCAAAAGGGAACTAGCGGGAGAGCAAGAGACCCAGTACTTC
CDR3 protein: CASKRELAGEQETQYF

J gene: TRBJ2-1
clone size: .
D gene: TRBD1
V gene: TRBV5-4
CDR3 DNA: TGTGCCAGCAGCTTGGGGGGGACAGCCTCCTACAATGAGCAGTTCTTC
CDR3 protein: CASSLGGTASYNEQFF

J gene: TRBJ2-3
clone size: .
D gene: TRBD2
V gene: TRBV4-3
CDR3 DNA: TGCGCCAGCAGCCCCGGACTAGCGGGGACAGATACGCAGTATTTT
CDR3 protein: CASSPGLAGTDTQYF

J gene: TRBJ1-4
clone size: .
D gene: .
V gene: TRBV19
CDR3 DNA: TGTGCCAGCCGGACCAGGGGTGGGGCTAATGAAAAACTGTTTTTT
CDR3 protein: CASRTRGGANEKLFF

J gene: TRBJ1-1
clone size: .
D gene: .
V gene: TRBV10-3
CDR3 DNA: TGTGCCATCAGTGAGTCGGGAGGGGGTGCTGAAGCTTTCTTT
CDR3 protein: CAISESGGGAEAFF

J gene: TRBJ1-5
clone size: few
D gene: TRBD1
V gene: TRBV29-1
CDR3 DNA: TGCAGCGTTGACGCCGGGACAGGGAATGGGCCCCAGCATTTT
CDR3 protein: CSVDAGTGNGPQHF

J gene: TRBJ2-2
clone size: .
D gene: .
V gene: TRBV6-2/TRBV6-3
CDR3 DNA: TGTGCCAGCACCCCTCCGGCAGGGAACACCGGGGAGCTGTTTTTT
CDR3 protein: CASTPPAGNTGELFF

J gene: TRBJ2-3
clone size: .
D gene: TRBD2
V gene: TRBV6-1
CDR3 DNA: TGTGCCAGCAGTGCCCTAACAACTAGCGGGGGGCTCACAGATACGCAGTATTTT
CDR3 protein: CASSALTTSGGLTDTQYF

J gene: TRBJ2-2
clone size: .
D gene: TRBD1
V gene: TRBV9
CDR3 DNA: TGTGCCAGCAGCAACGGACAGGGGGCGGGCGGGGAGCTGTTTTTT
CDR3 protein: CASSNGQGAGGELFF

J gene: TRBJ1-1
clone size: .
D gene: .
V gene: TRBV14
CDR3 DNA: TGTGCCAGCAGCCAACAAATTAACACTGAAGCTTTCTTT
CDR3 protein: CASSQQINTEAFF

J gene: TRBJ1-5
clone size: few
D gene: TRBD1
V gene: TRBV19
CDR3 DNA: TGTGCCAGTAAAGATTCAGGGGGCGAGCCCCAGCATTTT
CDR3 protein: CASKDSGGEPQHF

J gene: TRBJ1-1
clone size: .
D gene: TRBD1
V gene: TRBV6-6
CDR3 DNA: TGTGCCAGCAGTCGATTATCAGGGGGCGGAACAACGAACACTGAAGCTTTCTTT
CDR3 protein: CASSRLSGGGTTNTEAFF

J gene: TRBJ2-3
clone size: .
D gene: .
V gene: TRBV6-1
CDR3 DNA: TGTGCCAGCAGTGAAGCTTGGGCTAGCACAGATACGCAGTATTTT
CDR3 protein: CASSEAWASTDTQYF

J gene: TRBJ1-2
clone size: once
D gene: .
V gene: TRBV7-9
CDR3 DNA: TGTGCCAGCAGCTTAGCCGGGGGGTTAGGCTATGGCTACACCTTC
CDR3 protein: CASSLAGGLGYGYTF

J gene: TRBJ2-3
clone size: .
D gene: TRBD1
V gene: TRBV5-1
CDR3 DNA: TGCGCCAGCAGCCCGGGGCAGGGGGCCTTTCCTAGCACAGATACGCAGTATTTT
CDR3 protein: CASSPGQGAFPSTDTQYF